These 30 T cell receptor beta chains originate from one sample sequenced in a study of blood T cell repertoires in COVID-19. Only in-frame clones appear in the TCRdb table, and some are missing; sequencing was by immunoSEQ multiplex PCR. The sample has about 65,000 clones, over 75% seen once. The source material was peripheral blood. The receptors shown here come from a man at least 80 years old with acute or convalescent COVID-19.

This chain connects TRBV19 to TRBJ1-2, with TRBD1 matching 8 bases. The CDR3 consists of 17 residues. Trimming removed 5 bases from V and 4 bases from J; junction bases left unmatched: 15. Germline CDR1 reads LNHDA; CDR2 reads SQIVND (reference sequence). CDR3 coding DNA: TGTGCCAGTAGTCCGGACAGGGCCCTAACCCCTATCTATGGCTACACCTTC. Amino acids: CASSPDRALTPIYGYTF.

The chain links TRBV7-8 to TRBJ2-1; 9 nucleotides align to TRBD1. Losses at the gene ends were 5 bases for V and 5 bases for J; bases not matched to a gene: 7. There are 15 residues in the CDR3. Germline V lookup: CDR1 SGHVS, CDR2 FQNEAQ. The CDR3 DNA reads TGTGCCAGCAGCCCCCGGGACAGGGCAAACAATGAGCAGTTCTTC. It is translated as CASSPRDRANNEQFF.

V is TRBV20-1 and J is TRBJ1-1, with D perhaps matching TRBD1 (6 bases). The germline CDR1 and CDR2 sequences are DFQATT and SNEGSKA (reference sequence). This CDR3 is 10 amino acids long. The V end was cut by 6 bases, the J end by 10 bases, with 12 bases between. CDR3 region: CSASPRGAFF. The CDR3 nucleotides are TGCAGTGCCTCTCCCAGGGGAGCTTTCTTT.

This rearrangement joins TRBV11-2 to TRBJ2-7, with D perhaps matching TRBD1 (8 bases). The CDR3 has 17 amino acids. V shed 1 base and J shed 3 bases, with 19 bases lying between them. Germline assignment: CDR1 SGHAT and CDR2 FQNNGV. CDR3 in amino acids: CASSLGGRGTGHYEQYF. The CDR3 nucleotides are TGTGCCAGCAGCTTAGGTGGGAGGGGGACAGGACACTACGAGCAGTACTTC.

The chain recombines TRBV18 with TRBJ2-5, with D unclear. V shed 6 bases and J shed 3 bases, with 20 bases lying between them. This CDR3 has 16 amino acids. Germline loops: CDR1 KGHSH, CDR2 LQKENI. CDR3 in DNA: TGTGCCAGCTCCGGTGAAGTTTCATACCTAAAAGAGACCCAGTACTTC. This codes for CASSGEVSYLKETQYF.

The chain has TRBV2 and TRBJ2-5; D is perhaps TRBD2 (5 bases). CDR3 length: 13 residues. Trimming removed 7 bases at V and 7 bases at J, with 16 bases between. In germline, CDR1 is SNHLY, CDR2 FYNNEI. As DNA, the CDR3 is TGTGCCAGCACTGGGGAGCTAGTGGGGACCCAGTACTTC. It specifies CASTGELVGTQYF.

The genes are TRBV6-5 and TRBJ2-1; the D gene is possibly TRBD1 (6 bases). Trimming removed 6 bases from V and 2 bases from J, with 11 bases in between. Germline assignment: CDR1 MNHEY and CDR2 SVGAGI. The CDR3 contains 14 residues. In nucleotides, the CDR3 is TGTGCCAGCAGACCCCGGGACACCTACAATGAGCAGTTCTTC. Its protein is CASRPRDTYNEQFF.

The chain employs TRBV2 and TRBJ2-5, with TRBD1 matching over 9 bases. With V trimmed by 6 bases and J by 4 bases, 9 bases remained unmatched. The CDR3 runs to 15 residues. The germline V gene has CDR1 SNHLY and CDR2 FYNNEI. The CDR3 sequence is CASSSGTGKGETQYF. Written as DNA, the CDR3 is TGTGCCAGCAGCTCCGGGACAGGGAAGGGAGAGACCCAGTACTTC.

This chain joins TRBV30 and TRBJ1-1, with D tentatively TRBD1 (5 bases). This CDR3 comprises 14 residues. With 0 bases removed from V and 1 base from J, the gap between germline ends came to 9 bases. In germline, CDR1 is GTSNPN, CDR2 SVGIG (reference sequence). DNA of the CDR3: TGTGCCTGGAGTGTACAAACAGGGAACACTGAAGCTTTCTTT. Encoded protein: CAWSVQTGNTEAFF.

In its sample, this clone was seen a few times. The germline gene is not matched at one end of the junction; a read error may be the cause. The V gene is TRBV12-3 or TRBV12-4, the J gene TRBJ1-2; no clear D gene. The CDR3 runs 12 residues. For the CDR3, the DNA is TGTGCCAGCACCGCCCGAGTGGAGGAAACTGCCTTC. Protein: CASTARVEETAF.

This chain uses TRBV4-1 with TRBJ1-2; D possibly corresponds to TRBD1 (6 bases). This CDR3 region has 16 residues. V gave up 1 base and J gave up 4 bases, with 16 bases separating them. CDR1 MGHRA and CDR2 YSYEKL come from the germline V gene. The CDR3 loop reads CASSQGGGRGSYGYTF. In DNA form, the CDR3 reads TGCGCCAGCAGCCAAGGGGGGGGCAGGGGCTCCTATGGCTACACCTTC.

The chain recombines TRBV19 with TRBJ2-6; 11 bases map to TRBD2. Germline V lookup: CDR1 LNHDA, CDR2 SQIVND (reference sequence). The CDR3 has 17 residues. V dropped 7 bases and J dropped 1; count of bases not matched to a gene: 6. The CDR3 sequence: CASISGGALSGANVLTF. The CDR3 DNA reads TGTGCCAGTATTAGCGGGGGGGCCTTGTCTGGGGCCAACGTCCTGACTTTC.

This chain joins TRBV5-4 and TRBJ2-5, with 7 bases matching TRBD1. This CDR3 has 15 amino acids. In germline, CDR1 is SGHNT, CDR2 YYREEE (reference sequence). The ends lost 4 bases at V and 5 bases at J; junction bases unmatched: 11. CDR3 region: CASSVTGDRWETQYF. The CDR3 DNA reads as TGTGCCAGCAGCGTAACAGGGGACCGTTGGGAGACCCAGTACTTC.

The chain recombines TRBV2 with TRBJ1-5; D ambiguous. The germline V gene encodes CDR1 SNHLY and CDR2 FYNNEI. The CDR3 spans 14 residues. V was clipped by 7 bases and J by 4 bases, with 14 bases between them. The CDR3 spells CASTAGVQNQPQHF. As DNA, the CDR3 is TGTGCCAGCACCGCCGGTGTACAGAATCAGCCCCAGCATTTT. Complete variable domain (other parts from reference TRBV2 and TRBJ1-5): EPEVTQTPSHQVTQMGQEVILRCVPISNHLYFYWYRQILGQKVEFLVSFYNNEISEKSEIFDDQFSVERPDGSNFTLKIRSTKLEDSAMYFCASTAGVQNQPQHFGDGTRLSIL.

The chain combines TRBV2 with TRBJ1-6; weak D call: TRBD1 (5 bases). The germline CDR1 and CDR2 sequences are SNHLY and FYNNEI. The CDR3 runs to 13 residues. V shed 8 bases and J shed 9 bases, with 14 bases lying between them. CDR3: CASATAWGSPLHF. For the CDR3, the DNA is TGTGCCAGCGCGACAGCTTGGGGTTCACCCCTCCACTTT.

The V gene is TRBV25-1, the J gene TRBJ1-1; no reliable D call. The CDR3 consists of 13 residues. Germline CDR1 is MGHDK and CDR2 is SYGVNS. V was clipped by 5 bases and J by 4 bases, with 11 bases between them. CDR3 loop: CASSKPRSTEAFF. Here the CDR3 DNA reads TGTGCCAGCAGTAAGCCGAGAAGCACTGAAGCTTTCTTT.

This clone was counted once. V and J are TRBV10-3 and TRBJ1-4, with a weak D call TRBD1 (6 bases). The CDR3 contains 14 residues. The V and J ends lost 3 bases and 5 bases respectively, with 10 bases between them. In germline, CDR1 is ENHRY, CDR2 SYGVKD. This CDR3 is CAISEIQGNEKLFF. The DNA of the CDR3 is TGTGCCATCAGTGAAATTCAGGGGAATGAAAAACTGTTTTTT.

The chain links TRBV3-1 (or the pseudogene TRBV3-2) to TRBJ1-2, with D possibly being TRBD1 (5 bases). Germline CDR1 LGHDT, CDR2 YNNKEL (reference sequence). Trimming removed 0 bases from V and 8 bases from J, with 13 bases in between. The CDR3 runs 14 residues. The CDR3 sequence: CASSQDLRGQGYTF. The CDR3 DNA sequence: TGTGCCAGCAGCCAAGATCTAAGGGGCCAAGGCTACACCTTC.

The chain joins TRBV4-2 to TRBJ1-1; D perhaps matches TRBD1 (5 bases). V lost 7 bases and J 1 base, leaving 10 bases between the germline ends. The CDR3 consists of 13 residues. Per germline, CDR1 LGHNA and CDR2 YNFKEQ. In DNA, the CDR3 is TGTGCCAGCACCGACAGCCGGAACACTGAAGCTTTCTTT. It encodes CASTDSRNTEAFF.

This chain connects TRBV6-2 or TRBV6-3 to TRBJ2-2, with D perhaps TRBD1 (6 bases). Trimming removed 2 bases at V and 7 bases at J, with 8 bases between. The CDR3 is 13 amino acids. CDR1 MNHEY and CDR2 SVGEGT come from the germline V gene. The CDR3 DNA reads TGTGCCAGCAGTTACAAAGGGGGCGGGGAGCTGTTTTTT. As protein: CASSYKGGGELFF.

The V call is TRBV19, the J call TRBJ2-3; 12 bases fit TRBD2. The J segment lost 0 bases and the V segment lost 5 bases, leaving 12 bases of the junction unmatched. Germline assignment: CDR1 LNHDA and CDR2 SQIVND (reference sequence). The CDR3 extends over 19 amino acids. The CDR3 nucleotides are TGTGCCAGTAGTCCCCGGACTAGCGGGGACCTTACTAGCACAGATACGCAGTATTTT. Translated: CASSPRTSGDLTSTDTQYF.

The table lists this clone with a count of one. Written as DNA, the CDR3 is TGTGCCAGCTCCTGGGGGGTGAACACTGAAGCTTTCTTT. Translation: CASSWGVNTEAFF. The V call is TRBV2, the J call TRBJ1-1, with D perhaps matching TRBD1 (5 bases). V was pared by 8 bases and J by 0 bases, with 10 bases between. This CDR3 comprises 13 residues. Germline loops: CDR1 SNHLY, CDR2 FYNNEI.

The genes are TRBV27 and TRBJ2-7; D is ambiguous. The CDR3 is made up of 14 amino acids. Trimming took 6 bases from V and 3 from J, leaving 15 bases between them. Germline V gene sequence: CDR1 MNHEY, CDR2 SMNVEV (reference sequence). The CDR3: CASSPETRHYEQYF. As DNA, the CDR3 is TGTGCCAGCAGCCCCGAAACCAGGCACTACGAGCAGTACTTC.

The sample holds a few counts of this clone. This chain connects TRBV28 to TRBJ1-5, with 10 bases lining up with TRBD1. The CDR3 has 19 amino acids. Trimming took 5 bases from V and 1 from J; bases not matched to a gene: 14. The germline V gene encodes CDR1 MDHEN and CDR2 SYDVKM. This chain's CDR3 is CASSPPGTGAMGSNQPQHF. As DNA, the CDR3 is TGTGCCAGCAGTCCACCCGGGACAGGGGCCATGGGGAGCAATCAGCCCCAGCATTTT.

The V call is TRBV24-1, the J call TRBJ2-1, with a possible D match to TRBD1 (5 bases). Between the trimmed V and J ends, which lost 3 bases and 0 bases, there was a span of 11 bases. The V gene's germline CDR1 is KGHDR and CDR2 SFDVKD. The CDR3 length is 16 residues. This CDR3 reads CATSDPTGSSYNEQFF. Written as DNA, the CDR3 is TGTGCCACCAGTGATCCCACAGGCAGCTCCTACAATGAGCAGTTCTTC.

The CDR3 DNA is TGTGCCAGCGCCCGAGCCCCCGCAACTAATGAAAAACTGTTTTTT. Encoded protein: CASARAPATNEKLFF. The V gene is TRBV6-5, the J gene TRBJ1-4; D gene unclear. CDR3 length: 15 amino acids. Germline-derived CDR1 and CDR2 are MNHEY and SVGAGI. V lost 8 bases to trimming and J lost 0 bases, with 13 bases between them.

The chain recombines TRBV18 with TRBJ2-5, with D unclear. The CDR3 is 14 residues long. Trimming removed 0 bases from V and 1 base from J, with 6 bases in between. Germline CDR1 is KGHSH and CDR2 is LQKENI. CDR3: CASSPPWPQETQYF. The CDR3 nucleotides are TGTGCCAGCTCACCACCGTGGCCCCAAGAGACCCAGTACTTC.

The chain recombines TRBV5-1 with TRBJ2-7, with 10 bases fitting TRBD1. V shed 0 bases, J shed 4 bases, and the junction held 13 bases outside the gene matches. The CDR3 loop spans 18 amino acids. Germline CDR1 is SGHRS and CDR2 is YFSETQ. The DNA for the CDR3 is TGCGCCAGCAGCTTGGGGGACAGGGGCCGAACAAGGAGTTACGAGCAGTACTTC. Its translation is CASSLGDRGRTRSYEQYF.

J is TRBJ1-2 and V is TRBV6-2 or TRBV6-3, with D maybe TRBD1 (6 bases). This CDR3 contains 15 residues. Germline V CDR1 and CDR2: MNHEY, SVGEGT. V lost 5 bases to trimming and J lost 4 bases, with 17 bases between them. Written as DNA, the CDR3 is TGTGCCAGCAGTCCGCCTGGGGGGGGCCCCTATGGCTACACCTTC. It codes for CASSPPGGGPYGYTF.

This clone was detected many times. The chain carries TRBV7-2 and TRBJ1-2; TRBD1 is a possible D gene (5 bases). CDR1 is SGHTA, CDR2 FQGNSA, per germline. This CDR3 has 18 amino acids. V lost 1 base, J lost 2 bases, and 20 bases lay in between. CDR3 amino acids: CASSLVLAGLGRNYGYTF. CDR3 coding DNA: TGTGCCAGCAGCTTAGTCTTGGCAGGGTTGGGTCGGAACTATGGCTACACCTTC.